This TCR beta chain comes out of a study of OX40 agonist ivuxolimab in advanced cancers. Study as a whole: Dose-escalation patients' cancers were hepatocellular carcinoma, melanoma, renal cell or head and neck cancer. A male proportion of 82.7% was recorded, with mean age around 62 years and range 23 to 79. One hepatocellular carcinoma and a couple of cutaneous melanoma patients partially responded. Notes on the study in general: In the 0.1 to 3.0 mg/kg range, CD4+ and CD8+ blood T cells had expanded clonally by week 6.

This CDR3 comprises 17 residues. Between the trimmed V and J ends, which lost 5 bases and 6 bases, there was a span of 22 bases. Germline assignment: CDR1 SGHTA and CDR2 FQGTGA. A note on this clone: Its antigen remains unknown.

Data came from immunoSEQ multiplex PCR; TCRdb stores just in-frame clones and leaves some out. The sample yields tens of thousands of clones, just under 95% seen once. This clonotype was sampled from an adult with an advanced solid tumor such as melanoma, head and neck, liver or kidney cancer. The V and J genes are TRBV7-3 and TRBJ2-2; perhaps TRBD2 as D (6 bases). Sample: CD4+ or CD8+ T cells sorted from blood, taken in a trial of the OX40 agonist ivuxolimab. The CDR3 DNA sequence: TGTGCCAGCAGCCCCACTTCGTCCGGGGGTTTCGCCGGGGAGCTGTTTTTT. Encoded protein: CASSPTSSGGFAGELFF. The full variable domain, its missing parts supplied by reference TRBV7-3 and TRBJ2-2, is GAGVSQTPSNKVTEKGKYVELRCDPISGHTALYWYRQSLGQGPEFLIYFQGTGAADDSGLPNDRFFAVRPEGSVSTLKIQRTERGDSAVYLCASSPTSSGGFAGELFFGEGSRLTVL.